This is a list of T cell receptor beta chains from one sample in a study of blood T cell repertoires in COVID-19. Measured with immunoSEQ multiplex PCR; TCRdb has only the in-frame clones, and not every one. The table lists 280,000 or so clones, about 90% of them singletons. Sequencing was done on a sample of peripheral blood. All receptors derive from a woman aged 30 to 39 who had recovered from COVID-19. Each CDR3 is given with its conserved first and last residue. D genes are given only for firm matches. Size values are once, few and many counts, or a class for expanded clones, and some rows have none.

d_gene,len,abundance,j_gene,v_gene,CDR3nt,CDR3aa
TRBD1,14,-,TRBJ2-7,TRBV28,TGTGCCAGCAGTTCCAGGGGGCGCTTCGGGGAGCAGTACTTC,CASSSRGRFGEQYF
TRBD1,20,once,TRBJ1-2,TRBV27,TGTGCCAGCAGTTTATCGGCCGCTTGGGCGACAGGGGGCAGAGTCGGTGGCTACACCTTC,CASSLSAAWATGGRVGGYTF
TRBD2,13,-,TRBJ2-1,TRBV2,TGTGCCAGCAGCCCTAGCGGGAGAATTGAGCAGTTCTTC,CASSPSGRIEQFF
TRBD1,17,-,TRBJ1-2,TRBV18,TGTGCCAGCTCACCTATTCGACAGGGGGCGCGGTCAGAAGGCTACACCTTC,CASSPIRQGARSEGYTF
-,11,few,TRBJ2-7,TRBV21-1,TGTGCCAGCAAAAAATCCTTCGAGCAGTACTTC,CASKKSFEQYF
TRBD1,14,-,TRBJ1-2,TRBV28,TGTGCCAGCAGCCAGACAGGGTTTGGCTATGGCTACACCTTC,CASSQTGFGYGYTF
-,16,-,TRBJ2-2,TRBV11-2,TGTGCCAGCAGCTTAGATGGGACTTTGAACACCGGGGAGCTGTTTTTT,CASSLDGTLNTGELFF
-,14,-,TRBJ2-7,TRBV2,TGTGCCAGCAGTGCGACGGGGTACCCAAACGAGCAGTACTTC,CASSATGYPNEQYF
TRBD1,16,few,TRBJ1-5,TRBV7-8,TGTGCCAGCAGCTTAAGAGCACAGGGGGCCAATCAGCCCCAGCATTTT,CASSLRAQGANQPQHF
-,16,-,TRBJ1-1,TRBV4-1,TGCGCCAGCAGCCAGGCCTTTTTGGGGGGAAGCACTGAAGCTTTCTTT,CASSQAFLGGSTEAFF
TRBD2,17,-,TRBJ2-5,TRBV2,TGTGCCAGCAGTGAAGTCGACGGACTAGCTCGTCAAGAGACCCAGTACTTC,CASSEVDGLARQETQYF
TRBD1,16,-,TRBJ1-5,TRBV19,TGTGCCAGTAGGGACCAACAGGGGAGGCTGAATCAGCCCCAGCATTTT,CASRDQQGRLNQPQHF
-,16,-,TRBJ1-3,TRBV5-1,TGCGCCAGCAGCCGGTTTGACATCAGCTCTGGAAACACCATATATTTT,CASSRFDISSGNTIYF
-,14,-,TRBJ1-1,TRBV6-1,TGTGCCAGCAGTCAACAGGGTTCGGACACTGAAGCTTTCTTT,CASSQQGSDTEAFF
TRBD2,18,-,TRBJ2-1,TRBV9,TGTGCCAGCAGCGTAGAGATAGCGGGAACCTCCCCGTCTAATGAGCAGTTCTTC,CASSVEIAGTSPSNEQFF
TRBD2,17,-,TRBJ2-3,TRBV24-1,TGTGCCACCAGTGATTTCGGACTAGCGGGGGGCACAGATACGCAGTATTTT,CATSDFGLAGGTDTQYF
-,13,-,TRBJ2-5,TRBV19,TGTGCCAGTAGTACCGGGACACAAGAGACCCAGTACTTC,CASSTGTQETQYF
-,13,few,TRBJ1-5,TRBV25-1,TGTGCCAGCAGTGAAGGGGAGGACCAGCCCCAGCATTTT,CASSEGEDQPQHF
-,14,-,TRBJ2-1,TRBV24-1,TGTGCCACCAGTGATTTCGCAGGGAAGAACGAGCAGTTCTTC,CATSDFAGKNEQFF
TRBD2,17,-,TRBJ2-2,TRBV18,TGTGCCAGCTCCACCCAGAGCGGGAGGACCAACGTCGGGGAGCTGTTTTTT,CASSTQSGRTNVGELFF
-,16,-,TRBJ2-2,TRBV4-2,TGTGCCAGCAGCCAAGCGGAGACTATAAACACCGGGGAGCTGTTTTTT,CASSQAETINTGELFF
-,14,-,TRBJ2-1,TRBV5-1,TGCGCCAGCAACACTAGCCCCTTATACAATGAGCAGTTCTTC,CASNTSPLYNEQFF
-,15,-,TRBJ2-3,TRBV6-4,TGTGCCAGCAGTGACTCCGGACTGTTCACAGATACGCAGTATTTT,CASSDSGLFTDTQYF
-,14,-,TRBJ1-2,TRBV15,TGTGCCACCAGCAGAGATGTACAGGGAGGGGGCTACACCTTC,CATSRDVQGGGYTF
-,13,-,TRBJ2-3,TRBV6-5,TGTGCCAGCAGGGTCAGGGCGGCAGATACGCAGTATTTT,CASRVRAADTQYF
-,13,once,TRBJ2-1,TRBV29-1,TGCAGCATGAGAGAGGGAGGCAGCCGCATAAGGTTCTTC,CSMREGGSRIRFF
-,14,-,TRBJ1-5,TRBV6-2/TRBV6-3,TGTGCCAGCAGTCGGACAGCTAGCAATCAGCCCCAGCATTTT,CASSRTASNQPQHF
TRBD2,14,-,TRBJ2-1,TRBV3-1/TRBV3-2,TGTGCCAGCAGCCGAGCGGGACCGGAGAATGAGCAGTTCTTC,CASSRAGPENEQFF
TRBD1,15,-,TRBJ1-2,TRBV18,TGTGCCAGCTCACCGGGGACAGGGGGCGACTATGGCTACACCTTC,CASSPGTGGDYGYTF
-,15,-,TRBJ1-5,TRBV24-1,TGTGCCACCAGTGATTTATACAGGGGCAATCAGCCCCAGCATTTT,CATSDLYRGNQPQHF
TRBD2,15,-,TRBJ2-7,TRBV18,TGTGCCAGCTCACCCTTAGCGGGGTATCCTAGAGAGCAGTACTTC,CASSPLAGYPREQYF
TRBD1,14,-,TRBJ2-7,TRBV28,TGTGCCAGCAGTGAATATAGGGGGCTAAACGAGCAGTACTTC,CASSEYRGLNEQYF
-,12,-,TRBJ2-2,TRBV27,TGTGCCAGCAGTTTACTGACCGGGGAGCTGTTTTTT,CASSLLTGELFF
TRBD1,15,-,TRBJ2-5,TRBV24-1,TGTGCCACCAGTGACGGGGACAGGGGCCAAGAGACCCAGTACTTC,CATSDGDRGQETQYF
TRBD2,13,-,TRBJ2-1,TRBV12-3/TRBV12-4,TGTGCCAGCATCGGGACTAGCGGGGGAGTGCAGTTCTTC,CASIGTSGGVQFF
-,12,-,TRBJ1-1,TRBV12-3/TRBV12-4,TGTGCCAGCAGTTTCGGTGGCACTGAAGCTTTCTTT,CASSFGGTEAFF
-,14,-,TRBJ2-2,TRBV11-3,TGTGCCAGCAGCAGAGGCCACCACACCGGGGAGCTGTTTTTT,CASSRGHHTGELFF
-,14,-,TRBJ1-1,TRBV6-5,TGTGCCAGCAGGGCGGGAATAAGGGACACTGAAGCTTTCTTT,CASRAGIRDTEAFF
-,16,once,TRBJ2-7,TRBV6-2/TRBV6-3,TGTGCCAGCAGTTACAATAGGGAGGACCTCCTTTGGTCGCAGTACTTC,CASSYNREDLLWSQYF
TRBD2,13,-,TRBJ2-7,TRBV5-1,TGCGCCAGCAGCCCCCACGGGGGGTACGAGCAGTACTTC,CASSPHGGYEQYF
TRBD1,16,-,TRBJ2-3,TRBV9,TGTGCCAGCAGCGTAGTGACAGGGGGCATTACAGATACGCAGTATTTT,CASSVVTGGITDTQYF
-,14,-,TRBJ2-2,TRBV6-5,TGTGCCAGCAGACTACAGGTGAACACCGGGGAGCTGTTTTTT,CASRLQVNTGELFF
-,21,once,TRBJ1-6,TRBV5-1,TGCGCCAGCAGCTTCGGTTTCGGACAGAAATTACCAAGCTCCTATAATTCACCCCTCCACTTT,CASSFGFGQKLPSSYNSPLHF
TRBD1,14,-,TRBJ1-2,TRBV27,TGTGCCAGCAGCCCCAGGACAGGCTCCTATGGCTACACCTTC,CASSPRTGSYGYTF
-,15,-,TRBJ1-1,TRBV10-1,TGCGCCAGCAGTGGGGCCATGGACAAGCCTCGCCTAGCTTTCTTT,CASSGAMDKPRLAFF
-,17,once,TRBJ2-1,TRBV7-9,TGTGCCAGCAGCCCTCTAACCCCGGCGGGGCCTGACAATGAGCAGTTCTTC,CASSPLTPAGPDNEQFF
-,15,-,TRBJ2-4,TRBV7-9,TGTGCCAGCAGCCGAGCGGACAGTGGGGAAAACATTCAGTACTTC,CASSRADSGENIQYF
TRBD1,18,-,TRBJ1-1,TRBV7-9,TGTGCCAGCAGCCACAAGGCGGGACAGGCGGTATTGAACACTGAAGCTTTCTTT,CASSHKAGQAVLNTEAFF
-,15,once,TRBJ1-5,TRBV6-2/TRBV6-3,TGTGCCAGCAGTTACTCGTCTCAGAGCAATCAGCCCCAGCATTTT,CASSYSSQSNQPQHF
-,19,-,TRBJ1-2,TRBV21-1,TGTGCCAGCAGCCTCCAAGTAGTTCCTAAGCACCAACTCCCCTATGGCTACACCTTC,CASSLQVVPKHQLPYGYTF
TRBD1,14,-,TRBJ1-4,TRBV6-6,TGTGCCAGCAAATATGGACAGGGTTCTGGAAAACTGTTTTTT,CASKYGQGSGKLFF
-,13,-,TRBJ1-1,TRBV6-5,TGTGCCACAAGGGAGGGGCCGAACACTGAAGCTTTCTTT,CATREGPNTEAFF
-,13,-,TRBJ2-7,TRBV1,TGCACCATAGGGACAGGGGTTGGGTACGAGCAGTACTTC,CTIGTGVGYEQYF